A selection of T cell receptor beta chains follows, all from one sample in a study of T cells in Graves' hyperthyroidism and ophthalmopathy. One entry per CDR3 protein, called by TCRdb with MiXCR from the multiplex PCR reads. The table includes roughly 330,000 distinct CDR3 sequences, around 16% detected once. Sequencing was performed on blood. Every receptor here comes from a man between 25 and 39 years old with Graves' hyperthyroidism. CDR3s include the opening cysteine and the closing phenylalanine or tryptophan. The order of the fields is V gene, D gene, J gene, CDR3 protein. The D gene is left open where the match is weak.

v_call: TRBV7-2
d_call: .
j_call: TRBJ2-4
cdr3_aa: CASSLSAGSIQYF

v_call: TRBV19
d_call: TRBD2
j_call: TRBJ2-3
cdr3_aa: CASSTRRTSGTDTQYF

v_call: TRBV5-1
d_call: .
j_call: TRBJ2-1
cdr3_aa: CASSLNGGSYNEQFF

v_call: TRBV7-9
d_call: TRBD1
j_call: TRBJ1-2
cdr3_aa: CAWGQAYGYTF

v_call: TRBV29-1
d_call: TRBD2
j_call: TRBJ2-7
cdr3_aa: CSVEAGRESYEQYF

v_call: TRBV11-1
d_call: .
j_call: TRBJ1-6
cdr3_aa: CASSLRGSSYNSPLHF

v_call: TRBV5-1
d_call: .
j_call: TRBJ1-4
cdr3_aa: CASSLAGRPNEKLFF

v_call: TRBV12-3/TRBV12-4
d_call: .
j_call: TRBJ2-1
cdr3_aa: CASSLGTAEFF

v_call: TRBV6-2/TRBV6-3
d_call: .
j_call: TRBJ2-7
cdr3_aa: CASTRADLGEQYF

v_call: TRBV3-1
d_call: .
j_call: TRBJ2-5
cdr3_aa: CASRRVERETQYF

v_call: TRBV29-1
d_call: .
j_call: TRBJ2-7
cdr3_aa: CSVTDSRSYEQYF

v_call: TRBV2
d_call: TRBD1
j_call: TRBJ2-1
cdr3_aa: CASSEIGTGVLDEQFF

v_call: TRBV20-1
d_call: .
j_call: TRBJ2-3
cdr3_aa: CSARRSSNPTDTQYF

v_call: TRBV19
d_call: .
j_call: TRBJ2-1
cdr3_aa: CASRTSGGRFDEQFF

v_call: TRBV6-1
d_call: .
j_call: TRBJ1-1
cdr3_aa: CAGVIVQLGEAFF

v_call: TRBV29-1
d_call: .
j_call: TRBJ2-3
cdr3_aa: CSAPTDTQYF

v_call: TRBV12-3/TRBV12-4
d_call: .
j_call: TRBJ1-5
cdr3_aa: CASSPVNSNQPQHF

v_call: TRBV7-2
d_call: .
j_call: TRBJ2-1
cdr3_aa: CASSFDRTYNEQFF

v_call: TRBV5-1
d_call: .
j_call: TRBJ2-7
cdr3_aa: CASSTAYEQYF

v_call: TRBV12-3/TRBV12-4
d_call: .
j_call: TRBJ2-5
cdr3_aa: CASNDRRGSQYF

v_call: TRBV18
d_call: .
j_call: TRBJ2-5
cdr3_aa: CASSPPSQPGETQYF

v_call: TRBV11-2
d_call: .
j_call: TRBJ2-1
cdr3_aa: CASSRDFHSYNEQFF

v_call: TRBV12-3/TRBV12-4
d_call: .
j_call: TRBJ1-2
cdr3_aa: CATTLGGGGYGYTF

v_call: TRBV11-2
d_call: TRBD2
j_call: TRBJ2-1
cdr3_aa: CASSPRTSGSNEQFF

v_call: TRBV28
d_call: .
j_call: TRBJ2-7
cdr3_aa: CASTKGGTPYEQYF

v_call: TRBV12-3/TRBV12-4
d_call: TRBD2
j_call: TRBJ2-3
cdr3_aa: CASSPFSGSTDTQYF

v_call: TRBV30
d_call: TRBD2
j_call: TRBJ2-4
cdr3_aa: CAWSDPLATANIQYF

v_call: TRBV5-1
d_call: .
j_call: TRBJ2-2
cdr3_aa: CASSLTGTFTGELFF

v_call: TRBV7-8
d_call: TRBD1
j_call: TRBJ2-2
cdr3_aa: CASSLRDRGATGELFF

v_call: TRBV7-9
d_call: .
j_call: TRBJ1-4
cdr3_aa: CASSSNNEKLFF

v_call: TRBV2
d_call: .
j_call: TRBJ2-1
cdr3_aa: CASSETESSYNEQFF

v_call: TRBV20-1
d_call: TRBD2
j_call: TRBJ2-3
cdr3_aa: CSATLLAFSTDTQYF

v_call: TRBV20-1
d_call: .
j_call: TRBJ1-4
cdr3_aa: CSARDRAGREKLFF

v_call: TRBV28
d_call: TRBD2
j_call: TRBJ2-5
cdr3_aa: CAIRSGGGETQYF

v_call: TRBV30
d_call: .
j_call: TRBJ1-1
cdr3_aa: CAWSQHPNTEAFF

v_call: TRBV5-6
d_call: .
j_call: TRBJ1-3
cdr3_aa: CASSLAGETSPGNTIYF

v_call: TRBV9
d_call: .
j_call: TRBJ2-2
cdr3_aa: CASSGSTGMKTGELFF

v_call: TRBV5-6
d_call: TRBD1
j_call: TRBJ1-4
cdr3_aa: CASNLSGQRGEKLFF

v_call: TRBV5-1
d_call: .
j_call: TRBJ2-3
cdr3_aa: CASSLRDISDTQYF

v_call: TRBV19
d_call: TRBD1
j_call: TRBJ1-1
cdr3_aa: CASFRDRVNTEAFF

v_call: TRBV7-2
d_call: .
j_call: TRBJ2-7
cdr3_aa: CASSLEALPSVQYF

v_call: TRBV7-6
d_call: .
j_call: TRBJ2-2
cdr3_aa: CAGSFLSGRGARGELFF

v_call: TRBV3-1
d_call: .
j_call: TRBJ1-5
cdr3_aa: CASSQDWDQPQHF

v_call: TRBV9
d_call: .
j_call: TRBJ2-1
cdr3_aa: CASSGGVGGEQFF

v_call: TRBV5-6
d_call: .
j_call: TRBJ2-5
cdr3_aa: CASSYRLMGQETQYF

v_call: TRBV20-1
d_call: TRBD2
j_call: TRBJ2-1
cdr3_aa: CSALGTSAKGEQFF

v_call: TRBV7-3
d_call: TRBD2
j_call: TRBJ2-1
cdr3_aa: CASSLGRGLAGEDEQFF